Listed here is a single TCR beta chain. The table came from immunoSEQ multiplex PCR; TCRdb's copy has only in-frame clones and leaves some out. Among approximately 160,000 clones listed, approximately 80% were seen once. Per the germline V gene, CDR1 is SGHNT and CDR2 is YYREEE (reference sequence). The CDR3 is 16 amino acids. The J segment lost 2 bases and the V segment lost 0 bases, leaving 3 bases of the junction unmatched. The data derive from a study of blood T cell repertoires in COVID-19. Study-wide background: Samples of COVID-19 (acute and convalescent) were obtained from the United States, Italy and Spain. The cDNA or gDNA used as material had been derived from T cells, B-cell-depleted T cells, or PBMCs.

This clonotype originated in a man between 70 and 80 years old who had recovered from COVID-19. The V and J genes are TRBV5-4 and TRBJ2-3, with TRBD1 matching over 10 bases. Material for sequencing was peripheral blood. This CDR3 is CASSLGGQGYTDTQYF. For the CDR3, the DNA is TGTGCCAGCAGCTTGGGGGGACAGGGGTACACAGATACGCAGTATTTT.